Listed here are 12 T cell receptor beta chains from one sample, sequenced in a study of control samples from healthy donors and cancer patients. Repertoires were generated with immunoSEQ multiplex PCR, while TCRdb's copy carries only in-frame clones and drops some. The top ten clones hold 1.5% of a sample with roughly 190,000 clones, 91% of them seen once. Sequencing input: blood. These receptors originate from a woman between 25 and 40 years old in good health.

The chain employs TRBV25-1 and TRBJ2-2; 13 nucleotides match TRBD2. The CDR3 sequence is 17 residues long. V dropped 6 bases and J dropped 4; count of bases not matched to a gene: 8. Germline CDR1 MGHDK, CDR2 SYGVNS. The CDR3 here is CASREGGLAGPTGELFF. In nucleotides, the CDR3 is TGTGCCAGCAGGGAAGGGGGACTAGCGGGACCCACCGGGGAGCTGTTTTTT.

The gene calls are TRBV18 and TRBJ1-3; D is unclear. The length of the CDR3 is 15 residues. V shed 3 bases and J shed 0 bases, with 9 bases lying between them. Germline V gene sequence: CDR1 KGHSH, CDR2 LQKENI. DNA of the CDR3: TGTGCCAGCTCACCCGCATTAAGCTCTGGAAACACCATATATTTT. Its protein is CASSPALSSGNTIYF.

This clone was counted only a few times. V is TRBV7-4 and J is TRBJ2-7; 9 bases align to TRBD1. Germline loops: CDR1 SGHVT, CDR2 SQSDAQ. The CDR3 covers 14 residues. V shed 2 bases, J shed 3 bases, and the junction held 2 bases outside the gene matches. This CDR3 reads CASSLRDRDYEQYF. DNA of the CDR3: TGTGCCAGCAGCTTAAGGGACAGGGACTACGAGCAGTACTTC.

The rearrangement links TRBV5-1 to TRBJ2-3; 9 nucleotides match TRBD2. The CDR3 length is 15 residues. Germline lookup yields CDR1 SGHRS and CDR2 YFSETQ. V dropped 2 bases and J dropped 4; count of bases not matched to a gene: 5. CDR3 sequence reads: CASSFRGGAADTQYF. CDR3 nucleotides: TGCGCCAGCAGCTTTCGCGGGGGGGCCGCAGATACGCAGTATTTT.

The genes are TRBV6-2 or TRBV6-3 and TRBJ2-7, with 10 bases fitting TRBD1. Germline V CDR1 and CDR2: MNHEY, SVGEGT. The CDR3 is 14 residues long. V shed 5 bases and J 2 bases; nucleotides not matched to a gene: 3. CDR3: CASSAGTGAYEQYF. The CDR3 nucleotides read TGTGCCAGCAGTGCCGGGACAGGGGCCTACGAGCAGTACTTC.

The chain has TRBV5-8 and TRBJ2-3, with D possibly TRBD2 on 7 matching bases. The CDR3 is 15 residues long. The ends were cut back, 0 bases at V and 2 bases at J, with 10 bases in the middle. Germline CDR1 reads SGHTS; CDR2 reads YDEGEE. The CDR3 protein is CASSLGGGPTDTQYF. The CDR3 DNA is TGTGCCAGCAGCTTGGGCGGGGGCCCCACAGATACGCAGTATTTT.

The chain employs TRBV28 and TRBJ1-2; TRBD1 might be the D (5 bases). Trimming left V 3 bases short and J 8 bases short, with 13 bases between. The CDR3 runs 13 residues. CDR1 and CDR2 (germline): MDHEN, SYDVKM. The CDR3 region has the DNA TGTGCCAGCAGTTTGGGGGGACCGAGCGGCTACACCTTC. Translation gives CASSLGGPSGYTF.

CDR3 in DNA: TGTGCCAGCAGCCACAGCGGGGGGGCCGGTCCAGATACGCAGTATTTT. Amino acids: CASSHSGGAGPDTQYF. The chain carries TRBV3-1 (or the pseudogene TRBV3-2) and TRBJ2-3; 10 bases are shared with TRBD2. This CDR3 has 16 residues. With 3 bases clipped from V and 4 bases from J, the junction kept 7 bases outside the gene matches. CDR1 and CDR2 from the germline V gene are LGHDT and YNNKEL (reference sequence).

V gene TRBV19 combines with J gene TRBJ1-3; D is unresolved. The V gene lost 2 bases and the J gene lost 0 bases, with 11 bases spanning the gap. Germline CDR1 and CDR2: LNHDA and SQIVND (reference sequence). CDR3 size: 16 residues. The CDR3 bases are TGTGCCAGTAGTATATCCACAGCCTTCTCTGGAAACACCATATATTTT. Protein sequence: CASSISTAFSGNTIYF.

The chain joins TRBV19 to TRBJ2-3; TRBD1 matches 11 bases. The germline V gene has CDR1 LNHDA and CDR2 SQIVND (reference sequence). This CDR3 contains 16 residues. Trimming removed 3 bases from V and 5 bases from J; junction bases left unmatched: 7. In DNA, the CDR3 is TGTGCCAGTAGTATCGGATGGACAGGGGGCATAGATACGCAGTATTTT. It encodes CASSIGWTGGIDTQYF.

This clone was detected once. This chain uses TRBV14 with TRBJ2-1; 15 nucleotides agree with TRBD2. Germline V gene lookup returns CDR1 SGHDN and CDR2 FVKESK. This CDR3 comprises 19 residues. The ends lost 0 bases at V and 2 bases at J; junction bases unmatched: 5. The CDR3 sequence is CASSQDRWTSGGAYNEQFF. In nucleotides, the CDR3 is TGTGCCAGCAGCCAAGATCGTTGGACTAGCGGGGGGGCCTACAATGAGCAGTTCTTC.

The V gene is TRBV2, the J gene TRBJ2-7; TRBD1 agrees at 11 bases. This CDR3 spans 13 amino acids. J lost 7 bases, V lost 6 bases, and 5 bases had no gene match. Germline CDR1 reads SNHLY; CDR2 reads FYNNEI. CDR3 loop: CASSRDRGEEQYF. The CDR3 nucleotides read TGTGCCAGCAGCCGGGACAGGGGGGAGGAGCAGTACTTC.